This T cell receptor beta chain was sequenced in a study of T cells in Graves' hyperthyroidism and ophthalmopathy. Many counts were recorded for this clonotype. Amplified TCR beta CDR3 regions came from RNA transcripts. A set of HTBI primers served as the primers for a first-round RT-PCR of the TCR CDR3. TCRdb processed the multiplex PCR reads anew with MiXCR; each CDR3 protein has one entry. The sample has about 98,000 distinct CDR3 sequences; approximately 40% are singletons. With 4 bases removed from V and 5 bases from J, the gap between germline ends came to 18 bases. CDR1 and CDR2 (germline): SGDLS, YYNGEE. This CDR3 contains 15 residues.

Sequencing used peripheral blood or thyroid tissue (not recorded which). The chain has TRBV9 and TRBJ1-1; possibly TRBD1 for D (6 bases). The sequence was collected from a woman in her thirties with Graves' hyperthyroidism. CDR3 DNA sequence: TGTGCCAGCAGCCCACAGCTAGGGGGGCGAACTGAAGCTTTCTTT. It codes for CASSPQLGGRTEAFF.